This TCR beta chain is from a study of beta chain features in type 1 diabetes. This clone was detected a few times. Via CD45RO/CCR7/CD25/CD127/CD95/CD27, cells of the CD4+ naive, central memory, regulatory and stem cell-like memory subsets were sorted. Isolated RNA was reverse transcribed in full, so expressed TCRB transcripts were sequenced. Deep immunoSEQ sequencing covered naive, central memory and regulatory T cell samples. Sequenced by immunoSEQ multiplex PCR; TCRdb stores in-frame clones only, minus some. This sample has hundreds of thousands of clones; 7% to 9% occur once, and the top ten carry around 0.45%. The trim removed 6 bases at V and 9 bases at J, leaving 10 bases unmatched. Germline V lookup: CDR1 MDHEN, CDR2 SYDVKM. The CDR3 runs 14 residues.

The clonotype was recovered from a woman aged 18-29 years in good health. Material for sequencing was central memory CD4+ T cells from blood. V and J are TRBV28 and TRBJ2-4, with 8 bases identical to TRBD1. Here the CDR3 reads CASSAADRVSIQYF. DNA of the CDR3: TGTGCCAGCAGCGCCGCGGACAGGGTTAGCATTCAGTACTTC.